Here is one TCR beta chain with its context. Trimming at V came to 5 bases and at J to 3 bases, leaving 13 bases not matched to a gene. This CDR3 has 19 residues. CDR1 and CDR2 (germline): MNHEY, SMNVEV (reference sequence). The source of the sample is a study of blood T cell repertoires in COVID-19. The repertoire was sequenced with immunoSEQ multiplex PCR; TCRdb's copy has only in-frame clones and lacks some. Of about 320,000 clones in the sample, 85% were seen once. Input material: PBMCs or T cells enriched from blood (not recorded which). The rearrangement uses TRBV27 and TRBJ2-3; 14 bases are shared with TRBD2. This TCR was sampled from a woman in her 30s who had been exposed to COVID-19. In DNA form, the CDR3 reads TGTGCCAGCAGTCCCCTACCCGGGACTAGCGGGAGTATGACAGATACGCAGTATTTT. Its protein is CASSPLPGTSGSMTDTQYF.